Below, one TCR beta chain is given with its context. Original handling: Amplification of reference gene primers was used by the study to estimate nucleated cell counts. Clones were read by immunoSEQ multiplex PCR, and TCRdb kept only the in-frame ones, dropping some. V, J and clone size reflect that table, while D and trimming were determined from the DNA. Here the sample spans fewer than 250,000 clones, nearly 90% being singletons. A PCR-confirmed or clinician-diagnosed COVID-19 case had contacted exposed participants within 2 weeks of entry. The CDR3 is made up of 13 amino acids. V dropped 3 bases and J dropped 8 bases, with 13 bases sitting between them. Looked up from germline, CDR1 is SNHLY and CDR2 is FYNNEI. This record belongs to a study of blood T cell repertoires in COVID-19. At the level of the study: Donors in the United States, Italy and Spain gave samples during acute or convalescent COVID-19. The analysed material was cDNA or gDNA that came from T cells, B-cell-depleted T cells, or PBMCs.

The material sequenced was PBMCs or T cells enriched from blood (not recorded which). This TCR was recovered from a man between 25 and 39 years old who had been exposed to COVID-19. The rearrangement uses TRBV2 and TRBJ1-2, with D perhaps TRBD1 (5 bases). The CDR3 here is CASSENRPRGYTF. CDR3 bases: TGTGCCAGCAGTGAGAACAGGCCGAGAGGCTACACCTTC.